This TCR beta chain was captured by sequencing in a study of cytomegalovirus exposure and HLA in healthy donors. Comments on this clone: The antigen is unknown.

Germline lookup yields CDR1 MDHEN and CDR2 SYDVKM. The CDR3 is 14 amino acids. Overall study results and limits: A missense DCLRE1C variant was associated with V- and J-gene trimming of TCR beta chains in a later analysis, and an independent cohort replicated the association. Cytomegalovirus-associated TCR beta chains were listed, numbering 150 to 200. TRBV6-2, TRBV6-3 and other indistinguishable V segments were excluded.

The study ran its PCR with 60 Vbeta and 13 Jbeta primers. The method was immunoSEQ multiplex PCR; TCRdb's version includes in-frame clones alone and lacks a portion of them. This sample has tens of thousands of clones; 75% to 85% occur once, and the top ten carry about 53%. This sequence was found in a man aged 50 to 59 in good health and CMV-seropositive. V and J are TRBV28 and TRBJ2-5; a possible D gene is TRBD2 (6 bases). The J call could be wrong; TRBJ2-7 is a better fit for the DNA end. The sequenced material came from PBMCs. This CDR3 reads CASSSSTSRNEQYF. In DNA, the CDR3 is TGTGCCAGCAGTTCATCGACTAGTAGAAACGAGCAGTACTTC.